Listed here are 28 T cell receptor beta chains from one sample, sequenced in a study of shared clonotypes between healthy human individuals. Libraries were prepared by immunoSEQ multiplex PCR; TCRdb keeps only in-frame clonotypes and omits some of them. The sample has roughly 2 million clones, 85% to 95% seen once. Specimen: naive CD4+ T cells sorted from blood. Subset noted: CD45RA+ positively selected. The receptors were gathered from a young man in good health.

Concerning this clone: Other DNA sequences within the sample encode an identical CDR3. V is TRBV6-5 and J is TRBJ1-1; D gene uncertain. Germline V gene data show CDR1 as MNHEY and CDR2 as SVGAGI. V shed 3 bases and J shed 2 bases, with 10 bases lying between them. The CDR3 runs to 14 residues. CDR3 residues: CASSYLSGNTEAFF. CDR3 nucleotide sequence: TGTGCCAGCAGTTATCTGTCGGGTAACACTGAAGCTTTCTTT.

This clone was found a few times. V and J are TRBV11-2 and TRBJ1-3; D possibly corresponds to TRBD1 (6 bases). The V end was cut by 5 bases, the J end by 0 bases, with 11 bases between. The CDR3 contains 15 residues. Germline values: CDR1 SGHAT, CDR2 FQNNGV. CDR3 sequence (DNA): TGTGCCAGCAGCAGAGGACAGACCTCTGGAAACACCATATATTTT. This encodes CASSRGQTSGNTIYF.

The genes are TRBV30 and TRBJ2-7; a weak D match, TRBD2 (5 bases). Germline loops: CDR1 GTSNPN, CDR2 SVGIG (reference sequence). Deletions cut 1 base from V and 4 bases from J, with 17 bases between. CDR3 size: 15 residues. The CDR3 here is CAWSGEGTSAYEQYF. CDR3 in DNA: TGTGCCTGGAGTGGAGAGGGTACTAGTGCGTACGAGCAGTACTTC.

This chain joins TRBV27 and TRBJ1-6, with TRBD1 identical over 7 bases. Trimming removed 8 bases from V and 7 bases from J; junction bases left unmatched: 14. Germline values: CDR1 MNHEY, CDR2 SMNVEV (reference sequence). CDR3 length: 16 amino acids. CDR3 in DNA: TGTGCCAGCCGGGTGGACAGGACGATCGCAAATTCACCCCTCCACTTT. As protein: CASRVDRTIANSPLHF.

This CDR3 reads CASSDYHEQYF. In DNA form, the CDR3 reads TGCGCCAGCAGCGATTACCACGAGCAGTACTTC. The gene calls are TRBV5-1 and TRBJ2-7; no clear D. This CDR3 comprises 11 residues. V was shortened by 4 bases and J by 5 bases, with 7 bases between the two germline ends. The germline CDR1 and CDR2 sequences are SGHRS and YFSETQ.

The chain links TRBV5-1 to TRBJ2-7; either TRBD1 or TRBD2 may fit D (5 bases each). With 3 bases removed from V and 5 bases from J, the gap between germline ends came to 21 bases. Germline assignment: CDR1 SGHRS and CDR2 YFSETQ. This CDR3 is built from 16 residues. The CDR3 nucleotides are TGCGCCAGCAGCTCCTCCCAACCCGGGACGACTCACGAGCAGTACTTC. Protein sequence: CASSSSQPGTTHEQYF.

The chain is built from TRBV18 and TRBJ2-7, with D possibly TRBD1 on 5 matching bases. The CDR3 sequence is 11 residues long. Trimming left V 6 bases short and J 6 bases short, with 9 bases between. The V gene's germline CDR1 is KGHSH and CDR2 LQKENI. In DNA, the CDR3 is TGTGCCAGCTCCCGTCAGGGCGAGCAGTACTTC. It encodes CASSRQGEQYF.

This chain uses TRBV30 with TRBJ2-7, with a weak D call TRBD1 (5 bases). The CDR3 length is 13 residues. Trimming cost V 3 bases and J 6 bases, with 15 bases left between them. The germline CDR1 and CDR2 sequences are GTSNPN and SVGIG (reference sequence). CDR3 DNA: TGTGCCTGGAGGCTGACAGCCGGTTCCGAGCAGTACTTC. Amino acid sequence: CAWRLTAGSEQYF. The full variable domain, in which reference TRBV30 and TRBJ2-7 provide the parts outside the CDR3, is SQTIHQWPATLVQPVGSPLSLECTVEGTSNPNLYWYRQAAGRGLQLLFYSVGIGQISSEVPQNLSASRPQDRQFILSSKKLLLSDSGFYLCAWRLTAGSEQYFGPGTRLTVT.

The rearrangement uses TRBV30 and TRBJ1-2, with D uncertain. Germline V gives CDR1 GTSNPN, CDR2 SVGIG (reference sequence). The CDR3 is 13 residues long. Trimming stripped 0 bases from V and 4 bases from J, with 9 bases between. This CDR3 is CAWSVRGTYGYTF. CDR3 sequence (DNA): TGTGCCTGGAGTGTACGGGGTACCTATGGCTACACCTTC.

The V gene is TRBV29-1, the J gene TRBJ2-7; D is undetermined. Trimming took off 2 bases at V and 2 bases at J, with 4 bases between the two ends. Per germline, CDR1 SQVTM and CDR2 ANQGSEA. This CDR3 spans 11 amino acids. CDR3 sequence (DNA): TGCAGCGTTGAAAGGACCTACGAGCAGTACTTC. This gives the protein CSVERTYEQYF.

V usage is TRBV5-1 and J usage is TRBJ1-5; D gene unclear. The CDR3 has 14 residues. Per the germline V gene, CDR1 is SGHRS and CDR2 is YFSETQ. The V gene lost 0 bases and the J gene lost 6 bases, with 10 bases spanning the gap. This chain's CDR3 is CASSLGLFGQPQHF. The CDR3 region has the DNA TGCGCCAGCAGCTTGGGACTCTTCGGTCAGCCCCAGCATTTT. The variable domain in full, with the rest retrieved from reference TRBV5-1 and TRBJ1-5, is KAGVTQTPRYLIKTRGQQVTLSCSPISGHRSVSWYQQTPGQGLQFLFEYFSETQRNKGNFPGRFSGRQFSNSRSEMNVSTLELGDSALYLCASSLGLFGQPQHFGDGTRLSIL.

The chain employs TRBV30 and TRBJ1-2, with TRBD1 matching over 10 bases. CDR3 length: 16 residues. CDR1 is GTSNPN and CDR2 is SVGIG in the germline V gene (reference sequence). V shed 0 bases and J 6 bases; nucleotides not matched to a gene: 10. This CDR3 reads CAWSVLLTGGDDGYTF. The CDR3 DNA reads TGTGCCTGGAGTGTGTTGTTGACAGGGGGCGACGATGGCTACACCTTC. Combining the CDR3 with reference TRBV30 and TRBJ1-2 gives the whole variable domain SQTIHQWPATLVQPVGSPLSLECTVEGTSNPNLYWYRQAAGRGLQLLFYSVGIGQISSEVPQNLSASRPQDRQFILSSKKLLLSDSGFYLCAWSVLLTGGDDGYTFGSGTRLTVV.

The chain joins TRBV2 to TRBJ1-6; 8 bases agree with TRBD1. V was clipped by 3 bases and J by 6 bases; unmatched bases: 4. This CDR3 is 15 amino acids long. Germline CDR1 and CDR2: SNHLY and FYNNEI. CDR3 in DNA: TGTGCCAGCAGTGAGTCGGGACAGGCTAATTCACCCCTCCACTTT. It translates to CASSESGQANSPLHF. Together with reference TRBV2 and TRBJ1-6, the CDR3 gives the full variable domain: EPEVTQTPSHQVTQMGQEVILRCVPISNHLYFYWYRQILGQKVEFLVSFYNNEISEKSEIFDDQFSVERPDGSNFTLKIRSTKLEDSAMYFCASSESGQANSPLHFGNGTRLTVT.

The J gene is TRBJ2-7, the V gene TRBV28; weak D call: TRBD1 (6 bases). The CDR3 loop spans 16 amino acids. Germline CDR1 MDHEN, CDR2 SYDVKM. V lost 1 base and J 7 bases, leaving 20 bases between the germline ends. CDR3 sequence reads: CASSLLSPQGLGEQYF. In nucleotides, the CDR3 is TGTGCCAGCAGTTTATTATCCCCACAGGGTCTGGGGGAGCAGTACTTC.

The CDR3: CASRRPGQNIQYF. CDR3 nucleotides: TGTGCCAGCAGGAGACCAGGCCAAAACATTCAGTACTTC. The chain has TRBV6-5 and TRBJ2-4; D gene unclear. CDR1 is MNHEY, CDR2 SVGAGI, per germline. This CDR3 is built from 13 residues. Trimming removed 6 bases from V and 5 bases from J, with 11 bases in between.

The chain uses TRBV9 and TRBJ2-5, with 7 bases lining up with TRBD1. Germline CDR1 SGDLS, CDR2 YYNGEE. J lost 5 bases, V lost 2 bases, and 6 bases had no gene match. This CDR3 region has 14 residues. The CDR3 DNA reads TGTGCCAGCAGCGTTACAGGGGTCCATGAGACCCAGTACTTC. Its translation: CASSVTGVHETQYF.

The genes are TRBV5-4 and TRBJ1-1; D perhaps matches TRBD1 (6 bases). The CDR3 length is 15 residues. Trimming cost V 5 bases and J 5 bases, with 19 bases left between them. The V gene's germline CDR1 is SGHNT and CDR2 YYREEE (reference sequence). The CDR3 coding sequence is TGTGCCAGCAGTAAAGCCGGGGGGCGTCGGACTGAAGCTTTCTTT. Protein sequence: CASSKAGGRRTEAFF.

This clone was found once. This chain connects TRBV7-9 to TRBJ2-7; 8 nucleotides align to TRBD2. This CDR3 has 13 amino acids. Germline CDR1 and CDR2: SEHNR and FQNEAQ (reference sequence). CDR3 protein: CASGSWSENEQYF. The CDR3 nucleotides are TGTGCAAGCGGGAGTTGGTCAGAAAACGAGCAGTACTTC.

This clone was recorded only once. V usage is TRBV5-4 and J usage is TRBJ1-6; the D gene is possibly TRBD1 (5 bases). The CDR3 has 16 residues. V gave up 9 bases and J gave up 2 bases, with 18 bases separating them. CDR1 is SGHNT, CDR2 YYREEE, per germline (reference sequence). The CDR3 DNA follows: TGTGCCACATGGATTCGGAGGGGTGCCTATAATTCACCCCTCCACTTT. It encodes CATWIRRGAYNSPLHF.

V usage is TRBV5-6 and J usage is TRBJ2-5; D possibly corresponds to TRBD2 (5 bases). Trimming removed 3 bases at V and 4 bases at J, with 16 bases between. This CDR3 has 15 residues. CDR1 and CDR2 (germline): SGHDT, YYEEEE. The CDR3 DNA follows: TGTGCCAGCAGCTCTGCGGGCCCTATGAGAGAGACCCAGTACTTC. Its translation is CASSSAGPMRETQYF.

The chain links TRBV9 to TRBJ1-1, with 7 bases matching TRBD1. From germline, CDR1 is SGDLS and CDR2 YYNGEE. The CDR3 runs 15 residues. The V and J ends lost 0 bases and 10 bases, in that order; junction bases with no gene match: 12. CDR3 nucleotides: TGTGCCAGCAGCGTAGATCCCGCGGCAGGGGGGTCAGCTTTCTTT. This translates into CASSVDPAAGGSAFF.

About this clone itself: Other DNA sequences in this specimen translate into the identical CDR3. The chain links TRBV6-5 to TRBJ1-2; 7 bases agree with TRBD1. The germline CDR1 and CDR2 sequences are MNHEY and SVGAGI. The V segment lost 6 bases and the J segment 1 base; nucleotides outside the gene matches: 8. The CDR3 consists of 15 residues. The CDR3, as DNA: TGTGCCAGCAGCCCCGGGACAGTAATTAACTATGGCTACACCTTC. Amino acids: CASSPGTVINYGYTF.

CDR3 sequence: CASSWGARLAGGYNEQFF. The CDR3 DNA follows: TGTGCCAGCAGCTGGGGCGCCCGACTAGCGGGAGGGTACAATGAGCAGTTCTTC. The gene calls are TRBV9 and TRBJ2-1; 14 bases are a match to TRBD2. Germline V gene lookup returns CDR1 SGDLS and CDR2 YYNGEE. The CDR3 totals 18 residues. V lost 4 bases, J lost 4 bases, and 10 bases stayed unmatched.

The CDR3 region has the DNA TGTGCCAGCAGTTACGCGGGAAAACTGTTTTTT. It translates to CASSYAGKLFF. The chain uses TRBV6-5 and TRBJ1-4; no definite D call. Germline CDR1 and CDR2: MNHEY and SVGAGI. There are 11 residues in the CDR3. V was trimmed by 2 bases and J by 10 bases, leaving 5 bases between them.

J is TRBJ2-7 and V is TRBV7-3, with D uncertain. The CDR3 totals 16 residues. The germline gives CDR1 SGHTA, CDR2 FQGTGA. Trimming removed 2 bases from V and 2 bases from J, with 16 bases in between. CDR3 loop: CASSLQPWSRPYEQYF. The CDR3 DNA reads as TGTGCCAGCAGCTTACAGCCCTGGAGCAGGCCCTACGAGCAGTACTTC.

The chain links TRBV13 to TRBJ2-5; 12 nucleotides line up with TRBD2. The junction had 7 bases not matched to a gene; V was cut back by 2 bases and J by 3 bases. CDR1 is PRHDT and CDR2 is FYEKMQ in the germline V gene (reference sequence). The CDR3 runs to 17 residues. The CDR3, as DNA: TGTGCCAGCAGCTTACTAGCGGGAGGGCCCTCGAAAGAGACCCAGTACTTC. Its translation is CASSLLAGGPSKETQYF. Combining the CDR3 with reference TRBV13 and TRBJ2-5 gives the whole variable domain AAGVIQSPRHLIKEKRETATLKCYPIPRHDTVYWYQQGPGQDPQFLISFYEKMQSDKGSIPDRFSAQQFSDYHSELNMSSLELGDSALYFCASSLLAGGPSKETQYFGPGTRLLVL.

This clone was observed once. The gene calls are TRBV28 and TRBJ1-2; perhaps TRBD1 as D (5 bases). The CDR3 totals 13 residues. Germline V gene sequence: CDR1 MDHEN, CDR2 SYDVKM. The V end was cut by 3 bases, the J end by 6 bases, with 11 bases between. In DNA, the CDR3 is TGTGCCAGCAGTTTCCCAGGGAGGGATGGCTACACCTTC. This encodes CASSFPGRDGYTF.

The genes are TRBV11-3 and TRBJ2-6; no definite D call. Trimming took 5 bases from V and 0 from J, leaving 8 bases between them. Germline V CDR1 and CDR2: SGHNT, YENEEA. This CDR3 contains 15 residues. The CDR3 nucleotides read TGTGCCAGCAGCGGCAGAAGCTCTGGGGCCAACGTCCTGACTTTC. This sequence encodes CASSGRSSGANVLTF.